These 15 T cell receptor beta chains originate from one sample sequenced in a study of response to subunit inactivated influenza vaccine. TCRdb used MiXCR to reprocess the RT-PCR reads, holding one entry per CDR3 protein. Of around 540,000 distinct CDR3 sequences listed, approximately 10% are singletons. Here the sequenced sample was PBMCs from blood, taken on the day of vaccination. These receptor sequences come from a man aged 50 to 59 who received an inactivated influenza vaccine.

The chain combines TRBV12-3 or TRBV12-4 with TRBJ2-3; 10 nucleotides match TRBD1. The CDR3 runs 15 residues. V was clipped by 4 bases and J by 5 bases; unmatched bases: 6. This CDR3 reads CASSSGQGFRDTQYF. DNA for the CDR3: TGTGCCAGCAGTTCGGGACAGGGGTTCAGAGATACGCAGTATTTT.

This chain uses TRBV24-1 with TRBJ2-2, with D possibly matching TRBD1 (6 bases). CDR3 length equals 18 residues. CDR1 is KGHDR and CDR2 is SFDVKD in the germline V gene. The germline V and J ends were trimmed by 4 bases and 3 bases, with 20 bases remaining between them. The CDR3 is CATSDGTGTQLYTGELFF. The CDR3 DNA reads as TGTGCCACCAGTGACGGGACGGGGACACAACTCTACACCGGGGAGCTGTTTTTT.

This clonotype has just a few counts. The V and J genes are TRBV11-2 and TRBJ1-1, with D tentatively TRBD1 (5 bases). Germline CDR1 reads SGHAT; CDR2 reads FQNNGV. This CDR3 contains 17 residues. With 2 bases removed from V and 4 bases from J, the gap between germline ends came to 20 bases. CDR3 sequence (DNA): TGTGCCAGCAGCTTAATGTTTCCAGGGCCCCGGAGCACTGAAGCTTTCTTT. Its protein is CASSLMFPGPRSTEAFF.

This clonotype turned up a few times. The rearrangement links TRBV12-1 to TRBJ2-2; TRBD2 reflects the table's D call only, with no check against the DNA. TRBV12-1 is a pseudogene locus. This CDR3 has 19 residues. The CDR3 coding sequence is TGTGCCAGCAGCTTTGGCACTAGCGGGAGACCACCGAACACCGGGGAGCTGTTTTTT. Translation gives CASSFGTSGRPPNTGELFF.

The chain uses TRBV28 and TRBJ2-4, with 9 bases that match TRBD2. The CDR3 sequence is 15 residues long. The ends lost 4 bases at V and 5 bases at J; junction bases unmatched: 6. CDR1 and CDR2 (germline): MDHEN, SYDVKM. CDR3 sequence reads: CASSSHSGSQNIQYF. CDR3 DNA sequence: TGTGCCAGCAGTTCCCATAGCGGGAGTCAAAACATTCAGTACTTC. Variable domain in full (rest from reference TRBV28 and TRBJ2-4): DVKVTQSSRYLVKRTGEKVFLECVQDMDHENMFWYRQDPGLGLRLIYFSYDVKMKEKGDIPEGYSVSREKKERFSLILESASTNQTSMYLCASSSHSGSQNIQYFGAGTRLSVL.

This clonotype was found many times. This chain joins TRBV28 and TRBJ1-5, with 9 bases lining up with TRBD1. The CDR3 totals 16 residues. Germline lookup yields CDR1 MDHEN and CDR2 SYDVKM. V lost 5 bases, J lost 7 bases, and 12 bases stayed unmatched. The CDR3 loop reads CASSPDPTGGRQPQHF. CDR3 nucleotides: TGTGCCAGCAGTCCCGACCCGACAGGGGGTCGGCAGCCCCAGCATTTT.

The CDR3 region is CSVEWTGEQETQYF. The CDR3 bases are TGCAGCGTTGAGTGGACAGGGGAACAAGAGACCCAGTACTTC. The V gene is TRBV29-1, the J gene TRBJ2-5; 9 bases fit TRBD1. V gave up 3 bases and J gave up 2 bases; unmatched junction bases: 4. CDR1 SQVTM and CDR2 ANQGSEA come from the germline V gene. This CDR3 region has 14 residues. The full variable domain, rest sourced from reference TRBV29-1 and TRBJ2-5, is SAVISQKPSRDICQRGTSLTIQCQVDSQVTMMFWYRQQPGQSLTLIATANQGSEATYESGFVIDKFPISRPNLTFSTLTVSNMSPEDSSIYLCSVEWTGEQETQYFGPGTRLLVL.

This clonotype has a count of ten or more. The chain recombines TRBV29-1 with TRBJ1-1, with 8 bases identical to TRBD1. With 5 bases clipped from V and 1 base from J, the junction kept 6 bases outside the gene matches. The CDR3 loop spans 14 amino acids. Germline V gives CDR1 SQVTM, CDR2 ANQGSEA. The CDR3 here is CSVRQGRRNTEAFF. The CDR3 DNA is TGCAGCGTTAGACAGGGGCGGAGGAACACTGAAGCTTTCTTT.

The rearrangement links TRBV12-3 or TRBV12-4 to TRBJ2-7; D remains unclear. V lost 7 bases and J 2 bases, leaving 12 bases between the germline ends. This CDR3 has 13 amino acids. CDR3: CASTTTETYEQYF. In DNA, the CDR3 is TGTGCCAGCACAACGACGGAGACCTACGAGCAGTACTTC.

CDR3 protein: CSVDSYTEAFF. The CDR3 DNA reads as TGCAGCGTTGATAGCTACACTGAAGCTTTCTTT. The chain employs TRBV29-1 and TRBJ1-1, with no clear D. Per germline, CDR1 SQVTM and CDR2 ANQGSEA. This CDR3 has 11 residues. The V end was cut by 3 bases, the J end by 3 bases, with 5 bases between.

The V call is TRBV18, the J call TRBJ2-1; D perhaps matches TRBD2 (5 bases). Germline V gives CDR1 KGHSH, CDR2 LQKENI. Trimming took off 3 bases at V and 2 bases at J, with 17 bases between the two ends. CDR3 size: 17 residues. The CDR3 sequence is CASSPALGAAPYNEQFF. CDR3 in DNA: TGTGCCAGCTCACCCGCGTTGGGAGCGGCCCCCTACAATGAGCAGTTCTTC. Together with reference TRBV18 and TRBJ2-1, the CDR3 gives the full variable domain: NAGVMQNPRHLVRRRGQEARLRCSPMKGHSHVYWYRQLPEEGLKFMVYLQKENIIDESGMPKERFSAEFPKEGPSILRIQQVVRGDSAAYFCASSPALGAAPYNEQFFGPGTRLTVL.

This clonotype has just a few counts. The chain couples TRBV12-3 or TRBV12-4 to TRBJ1-5; D gene uncertain. V shed 5 bases and J shed 0 bases, with 11 bases lying between them. The CDR3 is 15 amino acids. The CDR3 sequence: CASSPEGYSNQPQHF. The DNA of the CDR3 is TGTGCCAGCAGTCCCGAGGGCTATAGCAATCAGCCCCAGCATTTT.

This clonotype was seen a few times. The chain combines TRBV6-1 with TRBJ1-5, with 7 bases that match TRBD1. The germline V gene has CDR1 MNHNS and CDR2 SASEGT. The CDR3 has 14 amino acids. V gave up 7 bases and J gave up 4 bases; unmatched junction bases: 7. The CDR3 region has the DNA TGTGCCAGCACTGGAACCAGGGGGAATCAGCCCCAGCATTTT. It yields the protein CASTGTRGNQPQHF.

This clonotype showed up many times. J is TRBJ2-2 and V is TRBV24-1, with 9 bases lining up with TRBD1. Germline lookup yields CDR1 KGHDR and CDR2 SFDVKD. The CDR3 has 17 residues. The J segment lost 5 bases and the V segment lost 0 bases, leaving 6 bases of the junction unmatched. The CDR3 DNA follows: TGTGCCACCAGTGATTTGCCAAGCGACAGGGGGACCGGGGAGCTGTTTTTT. This translates into CATSDLPSDRGTGELFF.

This clonotype has only a few counts. V is TRBV6-2 or TRBV6-3 and J is TRBJ2-4, with 14 bases fitting TRBD2. V lost 3 bases and J lost 3; bases outside the gene matches: 13. From germline, CDR1 is MNHEY and CDR2 SVGEGT. This CDR3 is built from 20 residues. The CDR3 spells CASSYSSGTSGSKGKNIQYF. CDR3 DNA: TGTGCCAGCAGTTATTCGTCCGGGACTAGCGGGAGTAAGGGCAAAAACATTCAGTACTTC.